This entry concerns a single TCR beta chain. The target antigen is unknown. Trimming stripped 1 base from V and 1 base from J, with 9 bases between. The V gene's germline CDR1 is SGHRS and CDR2 YFSETQ. This CDR3 is built from 15 residues. The data were taken from a study of PD-L1 blockade in urothelial cancer. Overall study: Patients with male sex and bladder-origin urothelial cancer accounted for about 85% of the roughly 29 enrolled. After treatment start, blood was analyzed at 3 weeks (second dose) and at 6 weeks.

Study observations and caveats: Where pretreatment blood TCR clonality fell below the median, better survival was predicted.

Sequencing used immunoSEQ multiplex PCR; TCRdb keeps in-frame clones, though not all of them. The table has roughly 130,000 clones, around 84% seen once. Specified time point: pretreatment peripheral blood. The chain recombines TRBV5-1 with TRBJ1-3; TRBD1 might be the D (5 bases). The clonotype originates from a man between 45 and 60 years old with urothelial cancer. Here the sequenced sample was PBMCs, taken around atezolizumab (anti-PD-L1) treatment. In nucleotides, the CDR3 is TGCGCCAGCAGCTTGTCTCCAGGGTCTGGAAACACCATATATTTT. This sequence encodes CASSLSPGSGNTIYF.